This T cell receptor (beta chain) emerged from a study of cytomegalovirus exposure and HLA in healthy donors. 13 Jbeta primers and 60 Vbeta primers were used for the PCR. The table came from immunoSEQ multiplex PCR; TCRdb's copy has only in-frame clones and leaves some out. Here the sample spans 60,000 to 90,000 clones, about two thirds being singletons. This CDR3 has 16 residues. Per germline, CDR1 LNHDA and CDR2 SQIVND (reference sequence). The V and J ends lost 3 bases and 2 bases respectively, with 17 bases between them. This clone was picked up one time. Sequencing input: PBMCs. The sequence came from a woman aged 45-60 years in good health and CMV-seropositive. The rearrangement links TRBV19 to TRBJ2-7, with D possibly TRBD1 on 5 matching bases. The CDR3 loop reads CASSITVTTDTYEQYF. The CDR3, as DNA: TGTGCCAGTAGTATTACCGTCACGACAGACACCTACGAGCAGTACTTC.